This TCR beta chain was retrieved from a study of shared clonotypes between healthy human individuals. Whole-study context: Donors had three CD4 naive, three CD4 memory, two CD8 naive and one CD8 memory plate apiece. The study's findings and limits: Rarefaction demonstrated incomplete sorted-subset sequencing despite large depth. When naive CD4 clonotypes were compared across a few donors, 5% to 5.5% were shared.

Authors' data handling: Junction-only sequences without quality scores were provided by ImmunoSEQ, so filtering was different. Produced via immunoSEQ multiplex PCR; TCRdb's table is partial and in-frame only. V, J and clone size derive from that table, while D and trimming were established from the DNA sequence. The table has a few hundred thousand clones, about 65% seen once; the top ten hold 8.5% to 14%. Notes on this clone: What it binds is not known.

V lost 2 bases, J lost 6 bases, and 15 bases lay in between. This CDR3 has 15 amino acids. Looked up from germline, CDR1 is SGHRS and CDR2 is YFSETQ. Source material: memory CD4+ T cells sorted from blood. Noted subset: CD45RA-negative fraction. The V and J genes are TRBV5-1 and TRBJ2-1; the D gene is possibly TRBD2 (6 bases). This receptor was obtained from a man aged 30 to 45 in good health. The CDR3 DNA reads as TGCGCCAGCAGCTTAGGGGCGGGAAACAGCAATGAGCAGTTCTTC. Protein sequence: CASSLGAGNSNEQFF. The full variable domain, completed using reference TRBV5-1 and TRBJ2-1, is KAGVTQTPRYLIKTRGQQVTLSCSPISGHRSVSWYQQTPGQGLQFLFEYFSETQRNKGNFPGRFSGRQFSNSRSEMNVSTLELGDSALYLCASSLGAGNSNEQFFGPGTRLTVL.